This T cell receptor (beta chain) was documented in a study of cytomegalovirus exposure and HLA in healthy donors. The wider study: Prior work identified 117 million unique TCR beta sequences in 150 million to 200 million T cells.

The germline CDR1 and CDR2 sequences are SEHNR and FQNEAQ (reference sequence). Germline trimming cut 2 bases from V and 1 base from J; bases unmatched to any gene: 8. The CDR3 sequence is 17 residues long. In regard to this clone: Its antigen is undetermined.

PCR primers comprised 60 Vbeta and 13 Jbeta primers. Method: immunoSEQ multiplex PCR; TCRdb's copy keeps in-frame clones and lacks some. The sample consists of 150,000 to 180,000 clones, around 81% of them appearing once. The study, taken as a whole, reports: In a later analysis, donors in an Asian-associated ancestry cluster reportedly had fewer N-insertions in productive TCRs than the cohort mean. In a later analysis, HLA-associated beta chains showed higher expansion and lower generation probabilities than comparable chains. Researchers catalogued some 160 TCR beta chains as cytomegalovirus-associated.

The receptor comes from a woman in her forties in good health and CMV-seropositive. Input material: PBMCs. The chain carries TRBV7-9 and TRBJ2-3; 8 bases are a match to TRBD2. The CDR3 region is CASSLKGAGAGTDTQYF. The CDR3 nucleotides read TGTGCCAGCAGCTTAAAGGGAGCGGGAGCTGGCACAGATACGCAGTATTTT.